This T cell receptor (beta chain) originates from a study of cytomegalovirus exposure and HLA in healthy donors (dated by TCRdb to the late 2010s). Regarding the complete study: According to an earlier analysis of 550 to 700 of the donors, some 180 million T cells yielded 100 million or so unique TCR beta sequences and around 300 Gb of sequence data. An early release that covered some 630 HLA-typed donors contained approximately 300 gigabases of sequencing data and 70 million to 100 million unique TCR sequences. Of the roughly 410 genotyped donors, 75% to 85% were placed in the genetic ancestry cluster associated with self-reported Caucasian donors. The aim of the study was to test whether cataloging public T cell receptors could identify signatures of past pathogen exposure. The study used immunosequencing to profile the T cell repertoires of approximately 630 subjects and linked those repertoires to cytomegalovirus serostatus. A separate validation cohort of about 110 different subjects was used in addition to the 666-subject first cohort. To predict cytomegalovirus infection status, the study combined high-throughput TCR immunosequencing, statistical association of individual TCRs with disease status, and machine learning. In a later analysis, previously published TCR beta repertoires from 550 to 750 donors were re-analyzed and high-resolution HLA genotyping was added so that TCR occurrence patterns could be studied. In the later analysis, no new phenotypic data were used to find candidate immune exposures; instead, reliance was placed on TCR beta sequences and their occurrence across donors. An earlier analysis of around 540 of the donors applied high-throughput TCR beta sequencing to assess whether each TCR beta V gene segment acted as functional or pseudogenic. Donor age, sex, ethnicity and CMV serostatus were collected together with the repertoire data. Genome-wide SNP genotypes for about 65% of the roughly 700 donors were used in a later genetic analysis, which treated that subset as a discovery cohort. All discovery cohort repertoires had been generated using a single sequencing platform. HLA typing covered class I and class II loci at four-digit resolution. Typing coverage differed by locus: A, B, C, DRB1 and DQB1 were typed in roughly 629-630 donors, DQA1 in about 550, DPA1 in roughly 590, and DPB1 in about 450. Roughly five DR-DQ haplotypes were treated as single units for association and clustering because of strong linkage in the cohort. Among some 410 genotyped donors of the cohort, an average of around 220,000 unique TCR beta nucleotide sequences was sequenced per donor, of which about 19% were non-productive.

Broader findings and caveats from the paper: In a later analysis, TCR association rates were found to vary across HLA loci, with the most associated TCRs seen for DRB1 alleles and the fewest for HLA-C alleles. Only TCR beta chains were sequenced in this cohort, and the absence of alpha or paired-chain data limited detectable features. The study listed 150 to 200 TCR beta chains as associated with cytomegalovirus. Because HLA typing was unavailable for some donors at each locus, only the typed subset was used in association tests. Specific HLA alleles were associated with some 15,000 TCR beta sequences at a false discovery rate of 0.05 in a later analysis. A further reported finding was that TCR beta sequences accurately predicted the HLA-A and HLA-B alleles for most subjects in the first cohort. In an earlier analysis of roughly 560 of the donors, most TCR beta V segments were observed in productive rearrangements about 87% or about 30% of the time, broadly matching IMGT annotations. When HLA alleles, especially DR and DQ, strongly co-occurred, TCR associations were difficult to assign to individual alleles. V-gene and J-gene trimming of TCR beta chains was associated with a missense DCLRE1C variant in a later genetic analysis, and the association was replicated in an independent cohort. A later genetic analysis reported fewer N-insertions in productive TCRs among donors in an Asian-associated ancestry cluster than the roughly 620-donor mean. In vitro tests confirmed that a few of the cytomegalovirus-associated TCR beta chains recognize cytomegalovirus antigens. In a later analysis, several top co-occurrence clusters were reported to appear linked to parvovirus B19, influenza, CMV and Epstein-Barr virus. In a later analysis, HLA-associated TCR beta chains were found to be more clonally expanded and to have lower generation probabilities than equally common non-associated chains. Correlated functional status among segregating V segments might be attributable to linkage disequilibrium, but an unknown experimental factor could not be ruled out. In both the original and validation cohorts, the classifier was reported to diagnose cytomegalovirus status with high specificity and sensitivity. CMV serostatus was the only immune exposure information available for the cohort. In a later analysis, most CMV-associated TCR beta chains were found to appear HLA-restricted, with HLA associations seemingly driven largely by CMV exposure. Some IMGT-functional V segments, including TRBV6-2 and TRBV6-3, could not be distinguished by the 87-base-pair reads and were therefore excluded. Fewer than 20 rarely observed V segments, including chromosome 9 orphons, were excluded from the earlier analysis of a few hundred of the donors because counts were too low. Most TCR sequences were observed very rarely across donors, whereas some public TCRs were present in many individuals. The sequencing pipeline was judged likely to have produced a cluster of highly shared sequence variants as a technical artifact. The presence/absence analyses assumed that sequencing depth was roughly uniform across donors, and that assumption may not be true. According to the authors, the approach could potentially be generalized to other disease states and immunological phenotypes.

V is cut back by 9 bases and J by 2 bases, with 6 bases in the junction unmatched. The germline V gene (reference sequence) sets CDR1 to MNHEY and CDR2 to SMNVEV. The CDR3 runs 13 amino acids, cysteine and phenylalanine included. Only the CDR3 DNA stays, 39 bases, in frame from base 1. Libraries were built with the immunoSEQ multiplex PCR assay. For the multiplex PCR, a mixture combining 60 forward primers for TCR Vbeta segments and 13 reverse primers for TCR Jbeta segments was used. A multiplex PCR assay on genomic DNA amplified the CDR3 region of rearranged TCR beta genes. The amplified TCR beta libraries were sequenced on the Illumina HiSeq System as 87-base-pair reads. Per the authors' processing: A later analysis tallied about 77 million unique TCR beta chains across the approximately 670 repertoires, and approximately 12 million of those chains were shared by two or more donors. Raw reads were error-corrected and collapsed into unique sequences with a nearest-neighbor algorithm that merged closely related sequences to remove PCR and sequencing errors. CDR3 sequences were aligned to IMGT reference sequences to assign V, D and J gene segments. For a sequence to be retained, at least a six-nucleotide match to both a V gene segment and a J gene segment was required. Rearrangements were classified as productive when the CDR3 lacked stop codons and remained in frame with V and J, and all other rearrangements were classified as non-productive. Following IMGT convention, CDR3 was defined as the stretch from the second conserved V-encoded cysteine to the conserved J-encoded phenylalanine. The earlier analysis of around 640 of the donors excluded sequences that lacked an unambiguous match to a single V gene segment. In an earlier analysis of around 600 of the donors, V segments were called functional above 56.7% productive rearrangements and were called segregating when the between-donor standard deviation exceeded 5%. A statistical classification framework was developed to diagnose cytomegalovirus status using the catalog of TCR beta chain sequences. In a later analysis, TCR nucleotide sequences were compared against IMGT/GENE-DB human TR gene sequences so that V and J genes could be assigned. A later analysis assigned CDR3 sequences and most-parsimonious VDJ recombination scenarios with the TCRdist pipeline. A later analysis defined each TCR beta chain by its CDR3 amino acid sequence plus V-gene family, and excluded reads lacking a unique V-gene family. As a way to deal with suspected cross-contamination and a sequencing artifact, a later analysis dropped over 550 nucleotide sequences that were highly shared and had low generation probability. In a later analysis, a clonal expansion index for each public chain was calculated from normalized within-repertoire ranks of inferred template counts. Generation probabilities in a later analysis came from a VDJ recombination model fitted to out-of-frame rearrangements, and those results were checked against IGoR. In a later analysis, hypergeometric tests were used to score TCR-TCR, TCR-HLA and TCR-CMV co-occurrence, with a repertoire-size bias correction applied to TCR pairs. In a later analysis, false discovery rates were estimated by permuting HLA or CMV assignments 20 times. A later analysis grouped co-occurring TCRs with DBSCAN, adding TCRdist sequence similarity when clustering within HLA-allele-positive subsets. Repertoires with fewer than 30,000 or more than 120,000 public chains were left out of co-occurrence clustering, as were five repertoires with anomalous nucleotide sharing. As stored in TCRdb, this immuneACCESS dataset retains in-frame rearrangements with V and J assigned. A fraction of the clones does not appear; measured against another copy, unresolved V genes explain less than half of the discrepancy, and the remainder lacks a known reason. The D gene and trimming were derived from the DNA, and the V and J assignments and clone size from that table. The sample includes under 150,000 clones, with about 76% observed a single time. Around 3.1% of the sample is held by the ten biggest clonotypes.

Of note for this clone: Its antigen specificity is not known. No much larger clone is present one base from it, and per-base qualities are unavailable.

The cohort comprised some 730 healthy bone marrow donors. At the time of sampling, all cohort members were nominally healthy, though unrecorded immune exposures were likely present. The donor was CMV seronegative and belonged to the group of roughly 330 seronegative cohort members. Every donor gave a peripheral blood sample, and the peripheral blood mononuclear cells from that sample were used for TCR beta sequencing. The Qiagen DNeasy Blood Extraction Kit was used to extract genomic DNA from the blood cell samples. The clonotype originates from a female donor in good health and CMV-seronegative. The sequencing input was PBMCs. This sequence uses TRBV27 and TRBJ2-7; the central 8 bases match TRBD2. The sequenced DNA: TGTGCCAGACCCGGGGGGGACACCTACGAGCAGTACTTC. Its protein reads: CARPGGDTYEQYF.